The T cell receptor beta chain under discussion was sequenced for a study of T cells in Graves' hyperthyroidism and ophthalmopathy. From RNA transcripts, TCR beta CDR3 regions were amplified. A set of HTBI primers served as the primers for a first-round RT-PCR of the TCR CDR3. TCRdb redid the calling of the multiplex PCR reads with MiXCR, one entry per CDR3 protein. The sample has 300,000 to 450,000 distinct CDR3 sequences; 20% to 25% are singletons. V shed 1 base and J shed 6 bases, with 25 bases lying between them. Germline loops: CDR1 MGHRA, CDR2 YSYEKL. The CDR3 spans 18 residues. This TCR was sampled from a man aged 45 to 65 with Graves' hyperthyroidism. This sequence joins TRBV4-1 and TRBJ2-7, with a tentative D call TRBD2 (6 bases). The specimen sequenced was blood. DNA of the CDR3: TGCGCCAGCAGCCAAGGTGGGGCGGTGGGGCGCAGGGAGGCCGAGCAGTACTTC. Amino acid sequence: CASSQGGAVGRREAEQYF.